A selection of T cell receptor beta chains follows, all from one sample in a study of CD8+CD57+ T cells in acquired aplastic anemia. MiXCR was run by TCRdb on the reads, yielding one entry per CDR3 protein. This table has 400,000 to 600,000 distinct CDR3 sequences, around 33% appearing once. Sequencing was done on a sample of sorted CD4+, CD8+, or CD8+CD57+ T cells (not recorded which) from PBMCs. The receptor set was obtained from a human donor with aplastic anemia. CDR3s include the opening cysteine and the closing phenylalanine or tryptophan. A D gene is named only where the DNA matches it firmly. Clone size is given for some rows only: seen once, a few or many times, or a class if the clone is expanded.

CDR3nt: TGTGCCAGCAGCTTAGTAGCTAGCGGGATCAGCTCCTACAATGAGCAGTACTTC
CDR3aa: CASSLVASGISSYNEQYF
d_gene: TRBD2
v_gene: TRBV7-2
abundance: .
j_gene: TRBJ2-5

CDR3nt: TGTGCCAGCAGCCCCGGGGGTACTCTCTCCTACGAGCAGTACTTC
CDR3aa: CASSPGGTLSYEQYF
d_gene: .
v_gene: TRBV11-2
abundance: .
j_gene: TRBJ2-7

CDR3nt: TGTGCCAGTAGTATATTGGCGGGGGCGCATGAAAAACTGTTTTTT
CDR3aa: CASSILAGAHEKLFF
d_gene: .
v_gene: TRBV19
abundance: .
j_gene: TRBJ1-4

CDR3nt: TGTGCCAGCAACTTAGACAGGGGGCACACTGAAGCTTTCTTT
CDR3aa: CASNLDRGHTEAFF
d_gene: TRBD1
v_gene: TRBV10-3
abundance: .
j_gene: TRBJ1-1

CDR3nt: TGTGCCAGCAGTGAAGGTGGGGGGCGCGAGCAGTACTTC
CDR3aa: CASSEGGGREQYF
d_gene: .
v_gene: TRBV2
abundance: .
j_gene: TRBJ2-7

CDR3nt: TGTGCCAGCAGCCGTGACAGGGCGCAGGAGCTGTTTTTT
CDR3aa: CASSRDRAQELFF
d_gene: TRBD1
v_gene: TRBV5-4
abundance: few
j_gene: TRBJ2-2

CDR3nt: TGCAGTGCTAGTAGAGGGACTAATTCACCCCTCCACTTT
CDR3aa: CSASRGTNSPLHF
d_gene: .
v_gene: TRBV20-1
abundance: many
j_gene: TRBJ1-6

CDR3nt: TGTGCCACCAGCGGTGGACGGGACAGAGACACAGATACGCAGTATTTT
CDR3aa: CATSGGRDRDTDTQYF
d_gene: TRBD1
v_gene: TRBV15
abundance: .
j_gene: TRBJ2-3

CDR3nt: TGTGCCACCAGCAGAGTGGGACAGTCCTCTGGAAACACCATATATTTT
CDR3aa: CATSRVGQSSGNTIYF
d_gene: TRBD1
v_gene: TRBV15
abundance: many
j_gene: TRBJ1-3

CDR3nt: TGTGCCAGCAGCTTAGAAGGGGGCTTTCGGTATGGCTACACCTTC
CDR3aa: CASSLEGGFRYGYTF
d_gene: TRBD1
v_gene: TRBV11-1
abundance: many
j_gene: TRBJ1-2

CDR3nt: TGTGCCAGCATCGTCGGCCGACAACCATATGGCTACACCTTC
CDR3aa: CASIVGRQPYGYTF
d_gene: .
v_gene: TRBV25-1
abundance: .
j_gene: TRBJ1-2

CDR3nt: TGCAGTGCTCGACTGCTTCAAAGCTCCTACGAGCAGTACTTC
CDR3aa: CSARLLQSSYEQYF
d_gene: .
v_gene: TRBV20-1
abundance: many
j_gene: TRBJ2-7

CDR3nt: TGCGCCAGCGGCTTGGTCGGGTTTTCTGAAGCTTTCTTT
CDR3aa: CASGLVGFSEAFF
d_gene: .
v_gene: TRBV5-1
abundance: .
j_gene: TRBJ1-1

CDR3nt: TGTGCCAGCTCACCAGCTGAGGGGTCCTACGAGCAGTACTTC
CDR3aa: CASSPAEGSYEQYF
d_gene: .
v_gene: TRBV2
abundance: .
j_gene: TRBJ2-7

CDR3nt: TGTGCCACCAGCAGAAACTACGGGGGTGTTGAAGCTTTCTTT
CDR3aa: CATSRNYGGVEAFF
d_gene: .
v_gene: TRBV15
abundance: .
j_gene: TRBJ1-1

CDR3nt: TGCAGTGCTAGAGAAGGGACAGTGATGAACACTGAAGCTTTCTTT
CDR3aa: CSAREGTVMNTEAFF
d_gene: TRBD1
v_gene: TRBV20-1
abundance: few
j_gene: TRBJ1-1

CDR3nt: TGTGCCAGCTCACCGCTAGCGGGAGAGACCCAGTACTTC
CDR3aa: CASSPLAGETQYF
d_gene: TRBD2
v_gene: TRBV18
abundance: few
j_gene: TRBJ2-5

CDR3nt: TGTGCCAGCAGAGTGGAGGATACGCAGTATTTT
CDR3aa: CASRVEDTQYF
d_gene: .
v_gene: TRBV5-4
abundance: .
j_gene: TRBJ2-3

CDR3nt: TGTGCCAGCAGTCTCAGGGCCGCTGAAGCTTTCTTT
CDR3aa: CASSLRAAEAFF
d_gene: .
v_gene: TRBV2
abundance: many
j_gene: TRBJ1-1

CDR3nt: TGTGCCAGCAGGACTCCCCCAGGGGGCGAGCAGTACTTC
CDR3aa: CASRTPPGGEQYF
d_gene: TRBD1
v_gene: TRBV10-3
abundance: few
j_gene: TRBJ2-7

CDR3nt: TGTGCCAGCAGGGGGGGACACCTGAACACTGAAGCTTTCTTT
CDR3aa: CASRGGHLNTEAFF
d_gene: .
v_gene: TRBV25-1
abundance: many
j_gene: TRBJ1-1

CDR3nt: TGTGCCACCAGCAGAGTAGGGCCGTCAGGTATTCCGTATGAGCAGTTCTTC
CDR3aa: CATSRVGPSGIPYEQFF
d_gene: .
v_gene: TRBV15
abundance: many
j_gene: TRBJ2-1

CDR3nt: TGTGCCAGCAGCCCCCAGGGAGGGCAGAAACTGTTTTTT
CDR3aa: CASSPQGGQKLFF
d_gene: .
v_gene: TRBV12-3/TRBV12-4
abundance: few
j_gene: TRBJ1-4

CDR3nt: TGCGCCAGCTCCTCTTATACCGGGACAGAAAGCTACGAGCAGTACTTC
CDR3aa: CASSSYTGTESYEQYF
d_gene: TRBD1
v_gene: TRBV7-3
abundance: .
j_gene: TRBJ2-7

CDR3nt: TGTGCCAGCAGCCCGGGACAGGGCCAACCTTCGAACACCGGGGAGCTGTTTTTT
CDR3aa: CASSPGQGQPSNTGELFF
d_gene: TRBD1
v_gene: TRBV4-2
abundance: .
j_gene: TRBJ2-2

CDR3nt: TGTGCCAGCAGCGCTCAACAGGGCTTCCTAGGAACTGAAGCTTTCTTT
CDR3aa: CASSAQQGFLGTEAFF
d_gene: .
v_gene: TRBV9
abundance: few
j_gene: TRBJ1-1

CDR3nt: TGTGCCAGCAGCCCTGGGACAGGGGGCGGGTACGAGCAGTACTTC
CDR3aa: CASSPGTGGGYEQYF
d_gene: TRBD1
v_gene: TRBV12-3/TRBV12-4
abundance: .
j_gene: TRBJ2-7

CDR3nt: TGTGCCAGCAGCCCCGCTGGACTAGCGGGGGAGCAAGATACGCAGTATTTT
CDR3aa: CASSPAGLAGEQDTQYF
d_gene: TRBD2
v_gene: TRBV7-3
abundance: .
j_gene: TRBJ2-3

CDR3nt: TGTGCCACCAGCCCCGGACAGGGACATGAAAAACTGTTTTTT
CDR3aa: CATSPGQGHEKLFF
d_gene: TRBD1
v_gene: TRBV15
abundance: many
j_gene: TRBJ1-4

CDR3nt: TGTGCCAGCAGTGAGGCAGGGGGATTGTATTCACCCCTCCACTTT
CDR3aa: CASSEAGGLYSPLHF
d_gene: TRBD1
v_gene: TRBV25-1
abundance: many
j_gene: TRBJ1-6

CDR3nt: TGCAGTGCTAGGAGGAGTAATTCACCCCTCCACTTT
CDR3aa: CSARRSNSPLHF
d_gene: .
v_gene: TRBV20-1
abundance: many
j_gene: TRBJ1-6

CDR3nt: TGTGCCATCAGTGAGTCTATCGGGCCGAACACTGAAGCTTTCTTT
CDR3aa: CAISESIGPNTEAFF
d_gene: .
v_gene: TRBV10-3
abundance: .
j_gene: TRBJ1-1

CDR3nt: TGCAGTGCTAGAGGCGGTTCTTATGGCTACACCTTC
CDR3aa: CSARGGSYGYTF
d_gene: .
v_gene: TRBV20-1
abundance: .
j_gene: TRBJ1-2